This entry describes one TCR beta chain. Its antigen target is currently unknown. The record has no base qualities; no much larger clone is one base away. TCRbeta CDR3 regions were amplified from genomic DNA by means of the immunoSEQ Assay, a bias-controlled multiplex PCR. In the original analysis: Nucleated cell counts per sample were estimated from amplification of reference gene primers within the assay. To quantify the absolute abundance of each unique TCRbeta CDR3 rearrangement, sequence reads were collapsed and filtered. For each sample, productive Simpson clonality was calculated as the square root of Simpson's diversity index across productive rearrangements. What TCRdb holds here is the immuneACCESS table cut down to in-frame rearrangements. Part of the clones is not present; checked against another copy, under half of the missing clones reflect an unresolved V gene, and the others are unexplained. V and J calls and clone size are those listed in that table; D and trimming were worked out from the DNA. Here the sample has 250,000 to 400,000 clones; 87% occur a single time. The biggest ten clones account for 1% of the sample.

Each collaborating institution followed its own protocols to collect whole blood in K2EDTA tubes. For TCRbeta analysis, collaborator samples were shipped as frozen whole blood, as isolated PBMCs, or as DNA extracted from either sample type. This sample was included in a study of blood T cell repertoires in COVID-19 (dated by TCRdb to about 2020). Regarding the study in general: Collaborator samples came from the United States, Italy and Spain and covered acute and convalescent phases of COVID-19. The prospective study material was composed of cDNA or gDNA derived from T cells, B-cell-depleted T cells, or PBMCs. Subjects who had been exposed to COVID-19, were actively infected with it, or had recovered from it provided the deeply sampled blood TCRbeta repertoires that made up the dataset. A freely available public database, intended as a resource for researchers studying the immune response to SARS-CoV-2, is where the repertoires were released. The samples were drawn from the first 160 participants of the ongoing ImmuneRACE study and from 950 to 1,500 subjects provided by 6 global collaborators. The sample metadata nearly always contained a de-identified subject ID, COVID-19 status, age in years and sex. Where HLA class I and class II types were available, the types were taken from metadata supplied by the sample provider, not from assay-based typing. What the authors observed across the whole study: Clinical and demographic metadata were provided uncurated, with the amount varying by source and participant.

Its CDR3 holds 20 amino acids, cysteine through phenylalanine. Kept here is only the CDR3 DNA, which spans 60 bases and is read in frame from base 1. The chain employs TRBV1 and TRBJ2-1; the table assigns TRBD2, which was not confirmed against the DNA. TRBV1 corresponds to a pseudogene. This receptor was taken from a man in his fifties or sixties with active or convalescent COVID-19. What was sequenced was peripheral blood. This receptor has the CDR3 CTSSSDVAGDPLSSYNEQFF. The nucleotide sequence reads TGCACCAGCAGCTCCGACGTAGCGGGGGACCCCCTTAGTTCCTACAATGAGCAGTTCTTC.